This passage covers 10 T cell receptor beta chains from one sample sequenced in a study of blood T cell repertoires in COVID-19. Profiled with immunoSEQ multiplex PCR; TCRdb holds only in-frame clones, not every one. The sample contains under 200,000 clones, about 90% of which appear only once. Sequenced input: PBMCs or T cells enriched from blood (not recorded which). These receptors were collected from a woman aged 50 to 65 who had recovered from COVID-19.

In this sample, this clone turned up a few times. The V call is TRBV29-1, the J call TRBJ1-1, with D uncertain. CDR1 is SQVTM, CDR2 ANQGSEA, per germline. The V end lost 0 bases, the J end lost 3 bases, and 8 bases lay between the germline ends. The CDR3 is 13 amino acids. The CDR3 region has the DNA TGCAGCGTTGAAGATCTTGGAGACACTGAAGCTTTCTTT. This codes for CSVEDLGDTEAFF.

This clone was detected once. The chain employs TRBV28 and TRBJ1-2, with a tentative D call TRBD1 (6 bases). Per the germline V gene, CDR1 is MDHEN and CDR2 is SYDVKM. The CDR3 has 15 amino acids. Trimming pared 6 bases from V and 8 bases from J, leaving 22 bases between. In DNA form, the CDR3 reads TGTGCCAGCAGCCTAAGGGCGGCAGGGGCCAGCGGCTACACCTTC. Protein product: CASSLRAAGASGYTF.

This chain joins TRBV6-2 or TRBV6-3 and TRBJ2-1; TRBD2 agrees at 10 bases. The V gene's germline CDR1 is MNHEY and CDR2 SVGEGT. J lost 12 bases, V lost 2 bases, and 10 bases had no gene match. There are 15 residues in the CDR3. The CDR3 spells CASSYTGTSAGVQFF. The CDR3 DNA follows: TGTGCCAGCAGTTACACCGGGACTAGCGCCGGGGTGCAGTTCTTC.

The CDR3 loop is CASSGGQGRDEQYF. CDR3 nucleotides: TGCGCCAGCAGCGGAGGACAGGGGCGGGACGAGCAGTACTTC. The chain carries TRBV5-1 and TRBJ2-7, with 9 positions matching TRBD1. The CDR3 loop spans 14 amino acids. Trimming removed 4 bases from V and 5 bases from J; junction bases left unmatched: 7. In germline, CDR1 is SGHRS, CDR2 YFSETQ. Full variable domain (remainder filled in from reference TRBV5-1 and TRBJ2-7): KAGVTQTPRYLIKTRGQQVTLSCSPISGHRSVSWYQQTPGQGLQFLFEYFSETQRNKGNFPGRFSGRQFSNSRSEMNVSTLELGDSALYLCASSGGQGRDEQYFGPGTRLTVT.

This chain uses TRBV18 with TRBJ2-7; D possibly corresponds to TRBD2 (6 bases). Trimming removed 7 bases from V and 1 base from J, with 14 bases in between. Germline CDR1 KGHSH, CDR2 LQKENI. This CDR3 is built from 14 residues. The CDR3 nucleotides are TGTGCCAGCTGCCCGGGACTGGATTCCTACGAGCAGTACTTC. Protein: CASCPGLDSYEQYF.

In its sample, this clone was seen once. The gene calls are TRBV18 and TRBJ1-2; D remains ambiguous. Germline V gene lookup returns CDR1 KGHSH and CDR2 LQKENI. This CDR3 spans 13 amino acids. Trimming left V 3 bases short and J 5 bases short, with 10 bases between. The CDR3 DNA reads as TGTGCCAGCTCACCCCAACGTACATATGGCTACACCTTC. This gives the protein CASSPQRTYGYTF.

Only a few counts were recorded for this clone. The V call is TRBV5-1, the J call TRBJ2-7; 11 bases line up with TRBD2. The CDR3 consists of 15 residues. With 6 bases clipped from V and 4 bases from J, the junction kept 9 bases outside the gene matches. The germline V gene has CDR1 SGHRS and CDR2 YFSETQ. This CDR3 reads CASTHSGRAGYEQYF. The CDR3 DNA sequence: TGCGCCAGCACCCATAGCGGGAGGGCCGGGTACGAGCAGTACTTC. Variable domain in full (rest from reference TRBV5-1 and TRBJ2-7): KAGVTQTPRYLIKTRGQQVTLSCSPISGHRSVSWYQQTPGQGLQFLFEYFSETQRNKGNFPGRFSGRQFSNSRSEMNVSTLELGDSALYLCASTHSGRAGYEQYFGPGTRLTVT.

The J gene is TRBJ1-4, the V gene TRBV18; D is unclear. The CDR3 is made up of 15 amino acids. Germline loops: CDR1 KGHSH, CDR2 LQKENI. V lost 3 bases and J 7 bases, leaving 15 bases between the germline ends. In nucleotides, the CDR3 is TGTGCCAGCTCACCCGCGCAGGCTGTACCTGAAAAACTGTTTTTT. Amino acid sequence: CASSPAQAVPEKLFF.

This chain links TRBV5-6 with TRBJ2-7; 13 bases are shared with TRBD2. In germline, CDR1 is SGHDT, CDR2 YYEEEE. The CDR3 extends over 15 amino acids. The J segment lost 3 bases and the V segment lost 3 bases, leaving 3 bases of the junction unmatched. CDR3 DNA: TGTGCCAGCAGCTGGGGACTAGCGGGAAACTACGAGCAGTACTTC. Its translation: CASSWGLAGNYEQYF.

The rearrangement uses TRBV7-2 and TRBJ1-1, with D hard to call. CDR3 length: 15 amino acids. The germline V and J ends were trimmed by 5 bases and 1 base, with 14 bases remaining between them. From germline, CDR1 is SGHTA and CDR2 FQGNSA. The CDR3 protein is CASSPPPAGNTEAFF. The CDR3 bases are TGTGCCAGCAGCCCCCCCCCGGCAGGGAACACTGAAGCTTTCTTT. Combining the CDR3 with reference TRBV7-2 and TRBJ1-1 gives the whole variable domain GAGVSQSPSNKVTEKGKDVELRCDPISGHTALYWYRQSLGQGLEFLIYFQGNSAPDKSGLPSDRFSAERTGGSVSTLTIQRTQQEDSAVYLCASSPPPAGNTEAFFGQGTRLTVV.